This T cell receptor beta chain appears in the sequencing data of a study of vaccination effects on CD4 cells after COVID-19. About the study: Participants received two doses of either the BNT162b2 or mRNA-1273 vaccine.

ViraFEST assay sequencing came after antigen-specific CD4+ T cells were expanded with viral peptide pools. After less than twelve days in culture, the CD4+ T cells were isolated. This individual tested PCR-positive for SARS-CoV-2 infection between March and December 2020. A half-medium replacement with IL-2 medium was carried out on days 3 and 7. With 1 base removed from V and 3 bases from J, the gap between germline ends came to 7 bases. CDR1 and CDR2 (germline): SGHVS, FQNEAQ. CDR3 length: 13 residues. In regard to this clone: Its specificity is not known.

Libraries were prepared by immunoSEQ multiplex PCR; TCRdb keeps only in-frame clonotypes and omits some of them. The sample comprises more than 20,000 clones, about 81% of which are singletons, and less than 45% rests with the top ten. The TCR sequence derives from a human donor who had a prior SARS-CoV-2 infection. J is TRBJ2-7 and V is TRBV7-8, with D possibly being TRBD1 (5 bases). Specimen: CD4+ T cells from PBMCs cultured with a peptide pool, collected before COVID-19 vaccination. The CDR3 DNA follows: TGTGCCAGCAGCTTAGTAGGGGTCTACGAGCAGTACTTC. Residues: CASSLVGVYEQYF. The complete variable domain, with remaining parts taken from reference TRBV7-8 and TRBJ2-7, reads GAGVSQSPRYKVAKRGQDVALRCDPISGHVSLFWYQQALGQGPEFLTYFQNEAQLDKSGLPSDRFFAERPEGSVSTLKIQRTQQEDSAVYLCASSLVGVYEQYFGPGTRLTVT.